This passage covers 32 T cell receptor beta chains from one sample sequenced in a study of CD8 T cells in ankylosing spondylitis (dated by TCRdb to about 2017). The library was produced with 5' RACE. Instrument used: Illumina HiSeq 2500. Through fastp at Q25 and MiXCR, TCRdb rebuilt clones from the public reads, retaining in-frame beta chains. Rows are unified per CDR3 protein, each entry keeping the most common DNA and genes. In this sample the table shows about 130,000 distinct CDR3 sequences, 6% to 8% of which occur a single time. The ten most abundant clones make up roughly 12% of the sample. Material for sequencing was blood, either unsorted or a sorted T cell fraction (not recorded which). The receptors stem from a female donor with ankylosing spondylitis or in good health (not recorded which).

This clonotype showed up many times. The V and J genes are TRBV5-1 and TRBJ1-2; D unresolved. The CDR3 spans 12 residues. Germline V gene data show CDR1 as SGHRS and CDR2 as YFSETQ. V was shortened by 4 bases and J by 1 base, with 5 bases between the two germline ends. CDR3 sequence (DNA): TGCGCCAGCAGCCTAAATAACTATGGCTACACCTTC. This gives the protein CASSLNNYGYTF.

This clonotype has a count of ten or more. The chain recombines TRBV5-1 with TRBJ1-2, with D unresolved. The CDR3 has 13 residues. Germline CDR1 is SGHRS and CDR2 is YFSETQ. V was trimmed by 4 bases and J by 3 bases, leaving 10 bases between them. The chain's CDR3 is CASSQDPDYGYTF. The CDR3 bases are TGCGCCAGCAGCCAAGACCCAGACTATGGCTACACCTTC.

This clonotype is classed as medium-sized. This chain joins TRBV20-1 and TRBJ2-1; TRBD2 matches 7 bases. Germline V gives CDR1 DFQATT, CDR2 SNEGSKA (reference sequence). J gave up 9 bases and V 5 bases, and 10 bases lay outside the gene matches. This CDR3 comprises 13 residues. The CDR3: CSAQSGAGGEQFF. Written as DNA, the CDR3 is TGCAGTGCTCAAAGCGGGGCCGGGGGTGAGCAGTTCTTC.

This clonotype was recorded many times. This chain uses TRBV7-3 with TRBJ2-5, with D unclear. Trimming removed 2 bases at V and 0 bases at J, with 4 bases between. The germline gives CDR1 SGHTA, CDR2 FQGTGA. The CDR3 runs 13 residues. CDR3 DNA: TGTGCCAGCAGCTTATACCACCAAGAGACCCAGTACTTC. Residues: CASSLYHQETQYF.

The chain recombines TRBV3-1 with TRBJ1-2; D gene ambiguous. CDR1 is LGHDT, CDR2 YNNKEL, per germline (reference sequence). The CDR3 has 15 amino acids. V lost 3 bases and J lost 4, with 15 bases in between. The CDR3 sequence: CASSQQVTDLYGYTF. The CDR3, as DNA: TGTGCCAGCAGCCAGCAAGTCACCGATCTCTATGGCTACACCTTC.

In this sample, this clonotype turned up many times. V gene TRBV5-1 combines with J gene TRBJ2-2; 7 positions agree with TRBD1. CDR1 and CDR2 from the germline V gene are SGHRS and YFSETQ. V shed 9 bases and J 5 bases; nucleotides not matched to a gene: 13. There are 15 residues in the CDR3. This CDR3 is CATSLGTDLTGELFF. The CDR3 DNA is TGCGCCACCTCCCTAGGGACAGACTTAACCGGGGAGCTGTTTTTT.

At least ten counts were recorded for this clonotype. The chain couples TRBV20-1 to TRBJ2-2, with unresolved D. Germline V gene lookup returns CDR1 DFQATT and CDR2 SNEGSKA (reference sequence). The CDR3 is 15 amino acids. V lost 0 bases and J lost 2, with 10 bases in between. CDR3 nucleotide sequence: TGCAGTGCTAGAGATGTTCGAGGAAACACCGGGGAGCTGTTTTTT. Translation gives CSARDVRGNTGELFF.

Many counts were recorded for this clonotype. This rearrangement joins TRBV20-1 to TRBJ2-7; no firm D call. This CDR3 has 9 residues. V lost 5 bases to trimming and J lost 3 bases, with 2 bases between them. The germline V gene encodes CDR1 DFQATT and CDR2 SNEGSKA (reference sequence). The CDR3 coding sequence is TGCAGTGCTGACTACGAGCAGTACTTC. It is translated as CSADYEQYF.

This clonotype occurred many times. The chain links TRBV6-5 to TRBJ1-1; D not certain. CDR1 is MNHEY, CDR2 SVGAGI, per germline. The CDR3 loop spans 12 amino acids. The ends were cut back, 5 bases at V and 10 bases at J, with 14 bases in the middle. The CDR3 loop is CASSPLGEVAFF. The CDR3, as DNA: TGTGCCAGCAGTCCTCTTGGGGAGGTAGCTTTCTTT.

CDR3 sequence reads: CASSLLGGTLTEAFF. The CDR3 nucleotides are TGTGCCAGCAGCTTATTAGGGGGCACGTTGACTGAAGCTTTCTTT. V and J are TRBV7-3 and TRBJ1-1, with 7 bases identical to TRBD1. With V trimmed by 2 bases and J by 5 bases, 8 bases remained unmatched. The CDR3 totals 15 residues. Per germline, CDR1 SGHTA and CDR2 FQGTGA.

In its sample, this clonotype was seen many times. V usage is TRBV12-3 or TRBV12-4 and J usage is TRBJ1-2; D gene uncertain. Deletions cut 2 bases from V and 0 bases from J, with 4 bases between. This CDR3 comprises 13 residues. This CDR3 reads CASSLSPNYGYTF. CDR3 coding DNA: TGTGCCAGCAGTTTAAGCCCTAACTATGGCTACACCTTC.

There are many counts of this clonotype. The V and J genes are TRBV5-1 and TRBJ1-1, with 8 bases matching TRBD1. J was trimmed by 4 bases and V by 4 bases; bases with no gene match: 12. Germline V lookup: CDR1 SGHRS, CDR2 YFSETQ. This CDR3 contains 16 residues. The CDR3 sequence: CASSTDRGFSGTEAFF. The CDR3 DNA sequence: TGCGCCAGCAGCACTGACAGGGGATTTTCGGGCACTGAAGCTTTCTTT.

This clonotype was recorded many times. V is TRBV10-3 and J is TRBJ1-1; D perhaps matches TRBD1 (6 bases). The CDR3 is 16 residues long. CDR1 ENHRY and CDR2 SYGVKD come from the germline V gene. The V and J ends lost 8 bases and 4 bases respectively, with 23 bases between them. This CDR3 reads CAIASHDGGLGTEAFF. CDR3 nucleotides: TGTGCCATCGCGAGCCACGATGGGGGGCTGGGCACTGAAGCTTTCTTT.

This clonotype was picked up many times. The chain carries TRBV6-2 or TRBV6-3 and TRBJ1-5, with 7 bases aligning to TRBD1. Germline CDR1 MNHEY, CDR2 SVGEGT. The V segment lost 4 bases and the J segment 4 bases; nucleotides outside the gene matches: 4. The CDR3 covers 14 residues. CDR3: CASSSTGTNQPQHF. The CDR3 DNA reads TGTGCCAGCAGTTCGACAGGGACGAATCAGCCCCAGCATTTT.

This clonotype was picked up many times. The chain couples TRBV6-1 to TRBJ2-7; D call uncertain. The CDR3 extends over 13 amino acids. The germline V gene encodes CDR1 MNHNS and CDR2 SASEGT. The V and J ends lost 3 bases and 2 bases respectively, with 8 bases between them. This CDR3 is CASSEFVTYEQYF. The CDR3 region has the DNA TGTGCCAGCAGTGAGTTTGTTACCTACGAGCAGTACTTC.

In its sample, this clonotype was seen many times. The chain combines TRBV7-9 with TRBJ2-7; 8 bases fit TRBD1. V was pared by 5 bases and J by 0 bases, with 6 bases of the junction left unmatched. The CDR3 runs to 15 residues. The V gene's germline CDR1 is SEHNR and CDR2 FQNEAQ (reference sequence). CDR3 DNA: TGTGCCAGCAGCGCGGACAGGGTGTTCTCCTACGAGCAGTACTTC. Translated: CASSADRVFSYEQYF.

This chain links TRBV27 with TRBJ1-4; 9 nucleotides line up with TRBD1. The ends lost 10 bases at V and 4 bases at J; junction bases unmatched: 19. The CDR3 is 18 amino acids. Germline V lookup: CDR1 MNHEY, CDR2 SMNVEV (reference sequence). CDR3 loop: CATPSRDRAFEINEKLFF. CDR3 DNA sequence: TGTGCCACTCCTTCAAGGGACAGGGCCTTTGAGATTAATGAAAAACTGTTTTTT.

There are many counts of this clonotype. CDR3 nucleotides: TGCAGTGCTCAGGGTTATGAGGGTTTGGACACTGAAGCTTTCTTT. This encodes CSAQGYEGLDTEAFF. The genes are TRBV20-1 and TRBJ1-1, with D possibly TRBD1 on 5 matching bases. The germline gives CDR1 DFQATT, CDR2 SNEGSKA (reference sequence). The CDR3 spans 15 residues. Trimming removed 5 bases from V and 3 bases from J, with 19 bases in between.

In its sample, this clonotype was seen many times. The chain recombines TRBV5-1 with TRBJ1-1, with D uncertain. Germline V gene sequence: CDR1 SGHRS, CDR2 YFSETQ. The V end was cut by 1 base, the J end by 0 bases, with 7 bases between. The CDR3 runs 14 residues. CDR3 sequence (DNA): TGCGCCAGCAGCTTGTTAGAGATGAACACTGAAGCTTTCTTT. It codes for CASSLLEMNTEAFF.

The chain recombines TRBV10-3 with TRBJ2-4; possible D gene TRBD2, 7 bases. The germline gives CDR1 ENHRY, CDR2 SYGVKD. V was cut by 6 bases and J by 8 bases, with 14 bases left in between. The CDR3 consists of 13 residues. For the CDR3, the DNA is TGTGCCATCAGCGGGGGCCGGGGGGACATTCAGTACTTC. It translates to CAISGGRGDIQYF.

This clonotype was detected ten times or more. The V and J genes are TRBV4-2 and TRBJ1-4; the D gene is possibly TRBD1 (5 bases). Germline V lookup: CDR1 LGHNA, CDR2 YNFKEQ. The V end was cut by 4 bases, the J end by 3 bases, with 18 bases between. This CDR3 has 17 amino acids. The CDR3 here is CASSLMHGGEANEKLFF. CDR3 sequence (DNA): TGTGCCAGCAGCCTTATGCATGGGGGGGAAGCTAATGAAAAACTGTTTTTT.

This clonotype was counted at least ten times. The rearrangement links TRBV7-9 to TRBJ2-5; D not certain. The germline V and J ends were trimmed by 3 bases and 5 bases, with 1 base remaining between them. CDR3 length: 10 amino acids. Germline V lookup: CDR1 SEHNR, CDR2 FQNEAQ (reference sequence). This chain's CDR3 is CASSFETQYF. In DNA, the CDR3 is TGTGCCAGCAGCTTCGAGACCCAGTACTTC. Together with reference TRBV7-9 and TRBJ2-5, the CDR3 gives the full variable domain: DTGVSQNPRHKITKRGQNVTFRCDPISEHNRLYWYRQTLGQGPEFLTYFQNEAQLEKSRLLSDRFSAERPKGSFSTLEIQRTEQGDSAMYLCASSFETQYFGPGTRLLVL.

The sample holds a few counts of this clonotype. The rearrangement joins TRBV18 to TRBJ1-5; D not certain. The CDR3 is made up of 13 amino acids. CDR1 is KGHSH and CDR2 is LQKENI in the germline V gene. Deletions cut 3 bases from V and 5 bases from J, with 8 bases between. The CDR3 DNA sequence: TGTGCCAGCTCACCCCACAGCGATCAGCCCCAGCATTTT. Translation gives CASSPHSDQPQHF.

In this sample, this clonotype turned up many times. The chain links TRBV28 to TRBJ2-7, with D perhaps TRBD2 (6 bases). CDR3 length equals 14 residues. The V and J ends lost 5 bases and 2 bases respectively, with 13 bases between them. From germline, CDR1 is MDHEN and CDR2 SYDVKM. The CDR3 reads CASSAGLLPYEQYF. As DNA, the CDR3 is TGTGCCAGCAGTGCGGGACTTCTCCCCTACGAGCAGTACTTC.

The chain recombines TRBV14 with TRBJ2-7; D possibly corresponds to TRBD1 (5 bases). The CDR3 contains 14 residues. Germline lookup yields CDR1 SGHDN and CDR2 FVKESK. Trimming removed 4 bases at V and 0 bases at J, with 10 bases between. The CDR3 nucleotides read TGTGCCAGCAGCCCCTACCAGGGCTCCTACGAGCAGTACTTC. Amino acids: CASSPYQGSYEQYF.

The sample holds many counts of this clonotype. V and J are TRBV20-1 and TRBJ1-5, with a weak D call TRBD1 (5 bases). V was trimmed by 2 bases and J by 3 bases, leaving 11 bases between them. From germline, CDR1 is DFQATT and CDR2 SNEGSKA (reference sequence). There are 14 residues in the CDR3. The CDR3: CSARNQGFNQPQHF. Here the CDR3 DNA reads TGCAGTGCTAGAAATCAGGGTTTCAATCAGCCCCAGCATTTT.

Many counts were recorded for this clonotype. The chain joins TRBV4-3 to TRBJ2-7; D is perhaps TRBD2 (5 bases). The CDR3 length is 14 residues. CDR1 and CDR2 (germline): LGHNA, YSLEER. With 1 base removed from V and 5 bases from J, the gap between germline ends came to 12 bases. The CDR3 loop is CASSQARGTNEQYF. The CDR3 coding sequence is TGCGCCAGCAGCCAAGCCCGGGGAACAAACGAGCAGTACTTC.

This clonotype was seen many times. J is TRBJ1-5 and V is TRBV28; 8 nucleotides line up with TRBD1. The CDR3 is 15 residues long. Trimming cost V 5 bases and J 2 bases; bases outside gene matches: 5. Germline V lookup: CDR1 MDHEN, CDR2 SYDVKM. As DNA, the CDR3 is TGTGCCAGCAGTATCCAGGGGGCTGGCAATCAGCCCCAGCATTTT. Translated: CASSIQGAGNQPQHF. The variable domain in full, completed from reference TRBV28 and TRBJ1-5, reads DVKVTQSSRYLVKRTGEKVFLECVQDMDHENMFWYRQDPGLGLRLIYFSYDVKMKEKGDIPEGYSVSREKKERFSLILESASTNQTSMYLCASSIQGAGNQPQHFGDGTRLSIL.

CDR3 loop: CASSSSRGQHTDTQYF. CDR3 DNA sequence: TGTGCCAGCAGCTCCTCCCGGGGACAGCACACAGATACGCAGTATTTT. The chain recombines TRBV9 with TRBJ2-3; TRBD1 matches at 7 bases. Germline CDR1 and CDR2: SGDLS and YYNGEE. The CDR3 runs 16 residues. V trimming: 4 bases; J trimming: 2 bases; junction bases outside the gene matches: 10. The entire variable domain, with the rest obtained from reference TRBV9 and TRBJ2-3, is as follows: DSGVTQTPKHLITATGQRVTLRCSPRSGDLSVYWYQQSLDQGLQFLIQYYNGEERAKGNILERFSAQQFPDLHSELNLSSLELGDSALYFCASSSSRGQHTDTQYFGPGTRLTVL.

This clonotype was seen once. A much larger clonotype is one base distant, so this may be a read error. The V gene is TRBV5-1, the J gene TRBJ2-3; D is uncertain. Germline values: CDR1 SGHRS, CDR2 YFSETQ. V was clipped by 6 bases and J by 2 bases, with 13 bases between them. CDR3 length: 14 residues. CDR3 sequence reads: CASTPLPITDTQYF. CDR3 DNA: TGCGCCAGCACGCCTTTACCTATCACAGATACGCAGTATTTT. The full variable domain, rest sourced from reference TRBV5-1 and TRBJ2-3, is KAGVTQTPRYLIKTRGQQVTLSCSPISGHRSVSWYQQTPGQGLQFLFEYFSETQRNKGNFPGRFSGRQFSNSRSEMNVSTLELGDSALYLCASTPLPITDTQYFGPGTRLTVL.

Concerning this clonotype itself: Given a much more abundant clone one base away, this may be a read error. The V gene is TRBV7-3, the J gene TRBJ2-5, with D perhaps matching TRBD1 (6 bases). CDR1 and CDR2 from the germline V gene are SGHTA and FQGTGA. The CDR3 has 14 residues. Written as DNA, the CDR3 is TGTGCCAGCAGCTTGACAGGTTTGGGGGAGACCCTGTACTTC. Protein: CASSLTGLGETLYF.

This clonotype was seen repeatedly, ten times or more. The chain has TRBV7-3 and TRBJ2-6; 7 nucleotides line up with TRBD2. This CDR3 has 19 amino acids. Unmatched junction bases numbered 9, after V lost 1 base and J lost 0 bases. The germline V gene has CDR1 SGHTA and CDR2 FQGTGA. Here the CDR3 reads CASSLIERGLLSGANVLTF. Here the CDR3 DNA reads TGTGCCAGCAGCTTAATAGAGCGGGGTTTACTCTCTGGGGCCAACGTCCTGACTTTC.